This entry features one TCR beta chain sequence. The V gene lost 4 bases and the J gene lost 6 bases, with 10 bases spanning the gap. CDR3 length: 11 residues. Germline V gene lookup returns CDR1 SQVTM and CDR2 ANQGSEA. This entry belongs to a study of T-cell reconstitution after alpha-beta-depleted transplantation in children. Unique molecular identifiers were built into the TCRbeta library. TCRdb processed the PCR reads anew with MiXCR; each CDR3 protein has one entry. The sample carries about 340,000 distinct CDR3 sequences, about a tenth recorded once. V and J are TRBV29-1 and TRBJ2-7; D gene unclear. The origin of this receptor is a human donor who donated a stem cell graft to a child with acute lymphoblastic leukemia. Sequencing was performed on PBMCs from the stem cell graft donor, taken from the stem cell graft. The DNA for the CDR3 is TGCAGCGTTGGAGAGGAGCGCGAGCAGTACTTC. Amino acid sequence: CSVGEEREQYF.